This passage covers 14 T cell receptor beta chains from one sample sequenced in a study of blood T cell repertoires in COVID-19. Measured with immunoSEQ multiplex PCR; TCRdb has only the in-frame clones, and not every one. Of about 230,000 clones detected, about nine tenths appear once; the ten largest clones hold 2% to 3%. Sequencing used peripheral blood. The receptors here all came from a man aged 30 to 45 with COVID-19, enrolled during active disease.

V and J are TRBV4-1 and TRBJ2-7; weak D call: TRBD1 (6 bases). Trimming removed 4 bases at V and 3 bases at J, with 16 bases between. The germline gives CDR1 MGHRA, CDR2 YSYEKL. CDR3 length: 15 amino acids. In DNA, the CDR3 is TGCGCCAGCAGCCCTCCCGGGACATACTACTACGAGCAGTACTTC. Protein sequence: CASSPPGTYYYEQYF.

The chain is built from TRBV4-2 and TRBJ1-6; D is undetermined. CDR1 and CDR2 from the germline V gene are LGHNA and YNFKEQ. Trimming stripped 0 bases from V and 12 bases from J, with 15 bases between. This CDR3 is built from 15 residues. The CDR3 reads CASSQDSSSRQPLHF. As DNA, the CDR3 is TGTGCCAGCAGCCAAGATTCTTCATCCAGGCAACCCCTCCACTTT.

The V gene is TRBV25-1, the J gene TRBJ2-7, with 7 bases matching TRBD1. Germline V gives CDR1 MGHDK, CDR2 SYGVNS. The CDR3 extends over 15 amino acids. Trimming cost V 1 base and J 0 bases; bases outside gene matches: 3. The CDR3 reads CASSESGGYSYEQYF. As DNA, the CDR3 is TGTGCCAGCAGTGAATCAGGGGGATACTCCTACGAGCAGTACTTC.

The V call is TRBV4-1, the J call TRBJ2-1; TRBD2 matches at 8 bases. The trim removed 1 base at V and 2 bases at J, leaving 7 bases unmatched. Germline V CDR1 and CDR2: MGHRA, YSYEKL. CDR3 length: 17 residues. This CDR3 is CASSQVRREAAYNEQFF. The CDR3 bases are TGCGCCAGCAGCCAAGTCCGGCGGGAGGCGGCCTACAATGAGCAGTTCTTC.

The chain joins TRBV28 to TRBJ2-1; D perhaps matches TRBD2 (5 bases). Trimming stripped 2 bases from V and 7 bases from J, with 12 bases between. CDR3 length equals 14 residues. In germline, CDR1 is MDHEN, CDR2 SYDVKM. The CDR3: CASSLGRRGNEQFF. CDR3 nucleotides: TGTGCCAGCAGTTTAGGCCGGAGAGGGAATGAGCAGTTCTTC.

CDR3 nucleotides: TGTGCCAGCAGTGAGACGGACCGGGACAGGGGGCAGCAGTACTTC. Residues: CASSETDRDRGQQYF. The chain carries TRBV2 and TRBJ2-7; 12 nucleotides agree with TRBD1. This CDR3 comprises 15 residues. V gave up 3 bases and J gave up 8 bases; unmatched junction bases: 8. Germline CDR1 and CDR2: SNHLY and FYNNEI. The variable domain in full, with the rest retrieved from reference TRBV2 and TRBJ2-7, is EPEVTQTPSHQVTQMGQEVILRCVPISNHLYFYWYRQILGQKVEFLVSFYNNEISEKSEIFDDQFSVERPDGSNFTLKIRSTKLEDSAMYFCASSETDRDRGQQYFGPGTRLTVT.

This chain connects TRBV7-6 to TRBJ2-1; 10 positions agree with TRBD2. The germline gives CDR1 SGHVS, CDR2 FNYEAQ. This CDR3 spans 14 amino acids. With 5 bases clipped from V and 9 bases from J, the junction kept 7 bases outside the gene matches. In DNA form, the CDR3 reads TGTGCCAGCAGCCCTAGCGGGAGCCGGGGTGAGCAGTTCTTC. Amino acid sequence: CASSPSGSRGEQFF. The full variable domain, rest sourced from reference TRBV7-6 and TRBJ2-1, is GAGVSQSPRYKVTKRGQDVALRCDPISGHVSLYWYRQALGQGPEFLTYFNYEAQQDKSGLPNDRFSAERPEGSISTLTIQRTEQRDSAMYRCASSPSGSRGEQFFGPGTRLTVL.

This chain connects TRBV6-2 or TRBV6-3 to TRBJ2-2; TRBD2 agrees at 8 bases. Germline V gives CDR1 MNHEY, CDR2 SVGEGT. The V segment lost 4 bases and the J segment 13 bases; nucleotides outside the gene matches: 11. This CDR3 contains 14 residues. CDR3 in amino acids: CASSSSGGTILLFF. CDR3 coding DNA: TGTGCCAGCAGTTCCTCGGGGGGGACGATCTTGCTGTTTTTT.

This clone occurred once. In DNA, the CDR3 is TGTGCCAGCAGCTTAACGGTGAATCAAGCTTTCTTT. Encoded protein: CASSLTVNQAFF. The chain recombines TRBV7-2 with TRBJ1-1, with D unclear. There are 12 residues in the CDR3. Germline lookup yields CDR1 SGHTA and CDR2 FQGNSA. V was pared by 2 bases and J by 9 bases, with 10 bases between. Full variable domain (rest looked up from reference TRBV7-2 and TRBJ1-1): GAGVSQSPSNKVTEKGKDVELRCDPISGHTALYWYRQSLGQGLEFLIYFQGNSAPDKSGLPSDRFSAERTGGSVSTLTIQRTQQEDSAVYLCASSLTVNQAFFGQGTRLTVV.

V gene TRBV27 combines with J gene TRBJ2-2; no definite D call. Germline V CDR1 and CDR2: MNHEY, SMNVEV (reference sequence). Between the trimmed V and J ends, which lost 4 bases and 4 bases, there was a span of 4 bases. CDR3 length equals 12 residues. The CDR3 sequence is CASSSSTGELFF. In nucleotides, the CDR3 is TGTGCCAGCAGTTCTTCCACCGGGGAGCTGTTTTTT.

This chain connects TRBV6-5 to TRBJ2-7, with a weak D call TRBD2 (7 bases). Deletions cut 10 bases from V and 5 bases from J, with 15 bases between. This CDR3 is built from 12 residues. The germline CDR1 and CDR2 sequences are MNHEY and SVGAGI. In DNA form, the CDR3 reads TGTGCCACGTCGGGGGGCGGCCACGAGCAGTACTTC. Translating it yields CATSGGGHEQYF.

The DNA for the CDR3 is TGTGCCTGGAGTGGAGACTCTGGGGCCAACGTCCTGACTTTC. Its protein is CAWSGDSGANVLTF. This chain uses TRBV30 with TRBJ2-6; D call uncertain. This CDR3 region has 14 residues. The ends were cut back, 1 base at V and 0 bases at J, with 4 bases in the middle. Per germline, CDR1 GTSNPN and CDR2 SVGIG (reference sequence).

This chain connects TRBV5-6 to TRBJ1-2; maybe TRBD1 (6 bases). The CDR3 loop spans 17 amino acids. Trimming removed 2 bases from V and 1 base from J, with 18 bases in between. Germline assignment: CDR1 SGHDT and CDR2 YYEEEE. CDR3: CASSLRPTGRLNYGYTF. CDR3 in DNA: TGTGCCAGCAGCTTAAGACCTACAGGGCGCCTTAACTATGGCTACACCTTC.

The chain recombines TRBV28 with TRBJ1-5; 9 bases are a match to TRBD1. Germline-derived CDR1 and CDR2 are MDHEN and SYDVKM. Trimming took 2 bases from V and 4 from J; bases not matched to a gene: 3. The CDR3 contains 15 residues. The CDR3 here is CASSLPGQGNQPQHF. The CDR3 DNA sequence: TGTGCCAGCAGTTTACCCGGACAGGGGAATCAGCCCCAGCATTTT.